This T cell receptor beta chain was sequenced in a study of blood T cell repertoires in COVID-19 (dated by TCRdb to 2018 to 2021). Concerning the study at large: Samples from collaborators originated in the United States, Italy and Spain and spanned both the acute and convalescent phases of COVID-19. The prospective study material was composed of cDNA or gDNA derived from T cells, B-cell-depleted T cells, or PBMCs. The dataset comprised deeply sampled blood TCRbeta repertoires from subjects exposed to, actively infected with, or recovered from COVID-19. The repertoires were released in a freely available public database intended as a resource for research on the immune response to SARS-CoV-2. Samples were obtained from the ongoing ImmuneRACE study (first 160 participants) and from 950 to 1,500 subjects provided by 6 global collaborators. Nearly every sample came with metadata listing a de-identified subject ID, COVID-19 status, age in years and sex. HLA class I and class II types, where available, came from metadata supplied by the sample provider rather than from assay-based typing.

Each collaborating institution followed its own protocols to collect whole blood in K2EDTA tubes. For TCRbeta analysis, collaborator samples were shipped as frozen whole blood, as isolated PBMCs, or as DNA extracted from either sample type. TCRbeta CDR3 regions were amplified from genomic DNA by means of the immunoSEQ Assay, a bias-controlled multiplex PCR. Per the authors' processing: The number of nucleated cells in each sample was estimated by amplification of reference gene primers within the assay. To quantify the absolute abundance of each unique TCRbeta CDR3 rearrangement, sequence reads were collapsed and filtered. Productive Simpson clonality was computed per sample as the square root of Simpson's diversity index over productive rearrangements. In its TCRdb copy, this immuneACCESS table keeps in-frame sequences only and misses some clones. Where compared with another copy, unresolved V genes explain less than half of these, and the others have no known cause. That table is the source of V, J and clone size, and D and trimming were worked out from the DNA. The sample table records 25,000 to 30,000 clones; roughly 90% of these occur just once. The ten top clones hold 7.5% to 8.5% of the sample.

A remark on this clone: Its recognized antigen is unknown. No base quality information exists; no much larger clone differs at one position.

Study-wide conclusions, independent of this receptor: The amount of clinical and demographic metadata varied by source and participant and was provided uncurated.

The source material was peripheral blood. The receptor was derived from an older man with active or convalescent COVID-19.

The DNA is as follows: TGTGCCAGTAGTCCCCGTAATAGCGGGAACACCGGGGAGCTGTTTTTT. This sequence encodes CASSPRNSGNTGELFF. The chain is encoded by TRBV19 joined to TRBJ2-2; TRBD2 could be the D gene, as 6 bases match. V gives up 5 bases and J gives up 1 base, and the segment between their germline ends measures 14 bases. The CDR3 numbers 16 residues from cysteine through phenylalanine. Only the CDR3 DNA is retained, 48 bases long and in frame from the first base. The germline V gene encodes CDR1 LNHDA and CDR2 SQIVND (reference sequence).